This entry is about one T cell receptor beta chain. The antigen is undetermined. PCR was performed using 60 Vbeta and 13 Jbeta primers. Data came from immunoSEQ multiplex PCR; TCRdb stores just in-frame clones and leaves some out. This table holds around 190,000 clones, 60% to 85% found once. Germline CDR1 and CDR2: SGHNT and YYREEE (reference sequence). CDR3 length: 13 residues. V was shortened by 3 bases and J by 9 bases, with 15 bases between the two germline ends. This sample was included in a study of cytomegalovirus exposure and HLA in healthy donors. The wider study: Some 91 million unique TCRs from HLA-typed donors were held in an early release of data.

Whole-study results and caveats: For cytomegalovirus status, the classifier reportedly gave diagnoses with high specificity and sensitivity.

The sequenced sample was PBMCs. This sequence joins TRBV5-4 and TRBJ1-2, with a possible D match to TRBD1 (5 bases). This clonotype originated in a woman aged 40 to 50 in good health and CMV-seronegative. CDR3 amino acids: CASSSQREGSYTF. As DNA, the CDR3 is TGTGCCAGCAGCTCACAGAGGGAGGGGAGCTACACCTTC.